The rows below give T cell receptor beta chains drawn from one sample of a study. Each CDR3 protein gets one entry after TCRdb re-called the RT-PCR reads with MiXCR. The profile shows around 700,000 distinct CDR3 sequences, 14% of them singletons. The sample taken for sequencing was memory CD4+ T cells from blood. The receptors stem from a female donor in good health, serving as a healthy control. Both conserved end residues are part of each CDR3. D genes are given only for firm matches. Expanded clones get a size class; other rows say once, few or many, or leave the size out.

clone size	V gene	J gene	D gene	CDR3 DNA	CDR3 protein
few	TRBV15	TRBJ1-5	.	TGTGCCACCAGCAAAAAGAAACAGGGAATCCCGCCCCAGCATTTT	CATSKKKQGIPPQHF
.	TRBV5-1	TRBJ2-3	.	TGCGCCAGCAGCTTGGATACGGCTTCTAGCACAGATACGCAGTATTTT	CASSLDTASSTDTQYF
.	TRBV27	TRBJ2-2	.	TGTGCCAGCAAGTGGTCTTCAACCGGGGAGCTGTTTTTT	CASKWSSTGELFF
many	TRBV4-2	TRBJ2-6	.	TGTGCCAGCAGCCAAGTGGGGGGATTCTCTGGGGCCAACGTCCTGACTTTC	CASSQVGGFSGANVLTF
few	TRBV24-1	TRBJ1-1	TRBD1	TGTGCCACCGAGGAGCAGGGGGGCACTGAAGCTTTCTTT	CATEEQGGTEAFF
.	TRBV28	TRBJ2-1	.	TGTGCCAGCAGTTTATTCTACCATTACAATGAGCAGTTCTTC	CASSLFYHYNEQFF
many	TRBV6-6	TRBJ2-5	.	TGTGCTTTACGCGGAGGGGGTCAAGAGACCCAGTACTTC	CALRGGGQETQYF
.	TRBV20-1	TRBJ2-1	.	TGCAGTGCCCCCCCCTCCGGGACGGGTTCCTACAATGAGCAGTTCTTC	CSAPPSGTGSYNEQFF
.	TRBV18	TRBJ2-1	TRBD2	TGTGCCAGCTCCCCGGGGAGCGGGGGGGCCCGTGAGCAGTTCTTC	CASSPGSGGAREQFF
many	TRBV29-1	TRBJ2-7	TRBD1	TGCAGCGTTGTTAGGACAGGGGACGAGCAGTACTTC	CSVVRTGDEQYF
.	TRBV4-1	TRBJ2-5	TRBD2	TGCGCCAGCACCGCGGGAGAGACTAGCGGAGGGCCCCCGTACTTC	CASTAGETSGGPPYF
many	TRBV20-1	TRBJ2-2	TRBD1	TGCAGTGCCACGGACAGGGTACACACCGGGGAGCTGTTTTTT	CSATDRVHTGELFF
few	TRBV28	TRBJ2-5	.	TGTGCCAGTGCTCGAAAAGAGACCCAGTACTTC	CASARKETQYF
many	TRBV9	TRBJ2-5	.	TGTGCCAGCAGCGTGACGACAGGCCTCGAGGGAGAGACCCAGTACTTC	CASSVTTGLEGETQYF
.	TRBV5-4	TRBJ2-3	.	TGTGCCAGCAGCCGGGACTCGTTAACAGATACGCAGTATTTT	CASSRDSLTDTQYF
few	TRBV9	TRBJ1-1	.	TGTGCCAGCAGCGTCCAAGACACTCTGGGGAACACTGAAGCTTTCTTT	CASSVQDTLGNTEAFF
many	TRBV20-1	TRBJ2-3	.	TGCAGTGCCCCGTTACCAGATACGCAGTATTTT	CSAPLPDTQYF
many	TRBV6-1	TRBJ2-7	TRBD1	TGTGCCAGCAGTCTTTCCGCGGGACAGGGCTACGAGCAGTACTTC	CASSLSAGQGYEQYF
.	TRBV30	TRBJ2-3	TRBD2	TGTGCCTGGCTAAGGGGGACTAGCGCAGATACGCAGTATTTT	CAWLRGTSADTQYF